This entry features one T cell receptor beta chain sequence. Germline V gene sequence: CDR1 SGHRS, CDR2 YFSETQ. There are 15 residues in the CDR3. The V end was cut by 4 bases, the J end by 5 bases, with 15 bases between. Using immunoSEQ multiplex PCR, the repertoire was profiled, and TCRdb retains in-frame clones only, with some absent. The data show approximately 56,000 clones, approximately 90% seen once. This record belongs to a study of OX40 agonist ivuxolimab in advanced cancers. Looking at the study overall: Dosing consisted of intravenous ivuxolimab at 0.01 to 10 mg/kg every 2 weeks.

The rearrangement joins TRBV5-1 to TRBJ2-2, with a weak D call TRBD2 (5 bases). This sequence originates from an adult with an advanced solid tumor such as melanoma, head and neck, liver or kidney cancer. The sequencing used CD4+ or CD8+ T cells sorted from blood, collected in a trial of the OX40 agonist ivuxolimab. CDR3 coding DNA: TGCGCCAGCAGCCGGGGTACGGTAGAAACCGGGGAGCTGTTTTTT. Translated: CASSRGTVETGELFF.